The entry below gives a single T cell receptor (beta chain) sequence along with its context. As yet, its antigen is unknown. Findings of the study overall: The TCR gene usage of tumor memory CD4+ T cells clustered together with blood and lymph node memory CD4+ cells and with lymph node naive CD4+ cells. Greatest tumor Treg TCR overlap was with tumor naive CD4+ cells.

Germline loops: CDR1 SGHRS, CDR2 YFSETQ. This CDR3 is 16 amino acids long. Trimming cost V 1 base and J 2 bases; bases outside gene matches: 8. Cells sorted as Tregs were CD4+, CD25+ and CD127-/low. Constant-region reverse primers amplified full-length variable regions, followed by semi-nested Nested Universal Primer A PCR. A single record per CDR3 protein comes from TCRdb applying MiXCR to the 5' RACE reads. The table records more than 55,000 distinct CDR3 sequences, less than 25% of them present only once. Sequencing was performed on tumor-infiltrating Tregs sorted from the breast tumor. This TCR was recovered from a female donor with breast cancer. The V and J genes are TRBV5-1 and TRBJ2-5, with 7 bases matching TRBD1. The CDR3 sequence: CASSLRTGAVQETQYF. As DNA, the CDR3 is TGCGCCAGCAGCTTGCGGACAGGAGCGGTTCAAGAGACCCAGTACTTC.